This T cell receptor beta chain comes out of a study of tumor-infiltrating lymphocytes in primary liver carcinoma (dated by TCRdb to about 2017). General notes on the study: Of the five patients, three men and two women aged 30 to 69 years, four had hepatocellular carcinoma and one had combined HCC and intrahepatic cholangiocarcinoma. To link TCRbeta repertoire diversity to the local molecular phenotype, the approximately 23 tumor region samples were profiled with Agilent mRNA microarrays. Roughly 3.65 to 7.13 million productive TCRbeta reads were obtained per sample, and no significant difference in read depth was found between tissue types. TCRbeta repertoire sequencing, expression microarrays and whole-exome sequencing were combined in the study across five regions of each liver tumor, with adjacent normal tissue and blood also included. High reproducibility was observed for the technical replicate repertoires, with mean shared-clone rates around 0.9 and correlation coefficients above 0.95. The five patients had tumors staged T1-T3 N0M0, with maximum diameters ranging from about 4.2 to 11 cm. A total of about 35 specimens from 5 patients underwent TCRbeta repertoire sequencing, comprising approximately 25 tumor regions, 5 adjacent noncancerous liver tissues and 5 peripheral blood samples. Broader findings and caveats from the paper: Repertoire overlap was higher between tumor regions (mean about 36%) than tumor-adjacent (17%) or tumor-blood (14%) pairs, consistent with antigen-driven expansion. With just four to six patients in the study, the authors point out that the findings should be validated in a larger study. Compared with blood, tumors had a significantly larger share of the repertoire taken up by the top 250 clones (p = 0.039). Because sequencing covered only the TCR beta chain and unpaired alpha chains were not captured, true repertoire diversity is likely underestimated. Comparison of CD4+ and CD8+ T cell repertoires was precluded by the use of bulk unsorted samples. Only about 7-25% of top clones were found in all five regions of a tumor, suggesting spatial heterogeneity of tumor-infiltrating T cells.

The germline V gene specifies MGHRA as CDR1 and YSYEKL as CDR2. Its CDR3 holds 14 amino acids, cysteine through phenylalanine. Of the read, only the CDR3 DNA is kept; its 42 bases are in frame from base 1. With regard to this clonotype: The clone's antigen remains unknown. A much larger clone sits a single nucleotide away, making a read error possible.

Using a constant-region primer and ProtoScript II reverse transcriptase, TCRbeta-specific cDNA was reverse-transcribed from approximately 0.55 ug total RNA. Construction of the TCRbeta libraries relied on three nested rounds of multiplex PCR, following a slightly modified ARM-PCR procedure. The first two PCR rounds used multiplex TRBV1-TRBV30 forward primers with a Cbeta reverse primer, each for about 10 cycles. Sample barcodes and Illumina adapters were attached in a final 25-cycle PCR using Deep VentR polymerase. Before sequencing, amplicons of 200-500 bp were purified from gel using a QIAquick gel extraction kit. An Illumina HiSeq 2500 was used to sequence the TCRbeta amplicons with 250-bp paired-end reads. The authors' analysis ran thus. Reads were quality-trimmed with Trimmomatic v0.33, and paired reads were merged with FLASH v1.2.11 to recover full CDR3 sequences. V, D and J germline segments were assigned to the rearranged TCRbeta sequences using MiGEC v1.2.1b. Clonotype statistics and Shannon-Wiener diversity indices were calculated with VDJtools v1.0.0. To reduce sampling bias, subsequent analyses other than the diversity analysis used only the 250 most abundant clonotypes in each sample. TCRdb redid the processing of the public reads, applying fastp at Q25 and MiXCR, and retained in-frame beta chains. Here each entry gathers all rows of one CDR3 protein and keeps the most common genes and DNA. In this record, the V and J calls reflect TCRdb's handling and not the investigators' own analysis. In all, the sample holds 95,000 to 150,000 distinct CDR3 sequences, and about 59% of those were seen once. Around 9.7% of the sample is held by the ten biggest clonotypes.

Without any cell sorting, total RNA and DNA were extracted together from 20-30 mg of bulk tissue using the AllPrep DNA/RNA mini kit. About 5 patients with histopathologically diagnosed primary liver carcinoma underwent surgical resection in China between November 2015 and 2016. At the time of sampling, the patients had chronic HBV infection and had not received any treatment. Five spatially separated regions were sampled per tumor: superior, inferior, left-lateral and right-lateral poles, plus the tumor centre. Histology showed that every tumor sample contained more than 90% viable tumor cells. Pieces of fresh tumor and adjacent tissue were cut in half, with one half kept in RNAlater at -80 degrees C and the other half sent for histology.

Source material: liver tumor tissue from sampling region 1. The sample's cell subset or site label, in plain terms: tumor region T1, superior pole. The TCR originated in a woman aged 55-70 years with primary liver carcinoma and hepatitis B virus infection. The rearrangement combines TRBV4-1 with TRBJ2-7; no D segment can be confidently identified. This receptor has the CDR3 CASSQAETSYELYF. The DNA sequence is TGCGCCAGCAGCCAAGCGGAGACATCCTACGAGCTGTACTTC.